This TCR beta chain was documented in a study of T cell repertoires in cytomegalovirus infection. TCRdb called the reads again in MiXCR, with one record for every CDR3 protein. The sample shows about 140,000 distinct CDR3 sequences, more than 25% of them seen only once. With respect to this clonotype: The antigen is unknown.

The clonotype comes from a human donor in good health (CMV status not recorded). Some clones in this sample may be carry-over from other donors' samples. This specimen consisted of CD8+ T cells from cultured PBMCs, obtained from culture after CMV antigen stimulation.

CDR3 amino acids: CASSPYQGTYGYTF. The CDR3 DNA sequence: TGTGCCAGCAGTCCCTACCAGGGGACCTATGGCTACACCTTC. V usage is TRBV27 and J usage is TRBJ1-2, with TRBD1 as a possible D gene (6 bases). Per germline, CDR1 MNHEY and CDR2 SMNVEV (reference sequence). This CDR3 is 14 amino acids long. The V gene lost 5 bases and the J gene lost 4 bases, with 14 bases spanning the gap.